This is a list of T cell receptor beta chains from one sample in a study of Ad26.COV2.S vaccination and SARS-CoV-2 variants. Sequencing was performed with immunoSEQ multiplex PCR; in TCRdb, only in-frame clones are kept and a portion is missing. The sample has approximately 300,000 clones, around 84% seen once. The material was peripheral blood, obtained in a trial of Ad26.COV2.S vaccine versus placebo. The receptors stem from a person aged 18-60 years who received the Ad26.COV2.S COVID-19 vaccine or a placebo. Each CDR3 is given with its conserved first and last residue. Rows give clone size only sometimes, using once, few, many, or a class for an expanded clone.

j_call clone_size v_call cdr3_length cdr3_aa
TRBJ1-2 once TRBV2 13 CASSVGDRWGYTF
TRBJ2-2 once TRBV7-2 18 CASSLFSGGASGTGELFF
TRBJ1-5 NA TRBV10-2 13 CASSGQPHQPQHF
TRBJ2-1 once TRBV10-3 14 CAISESSQHNEQFF
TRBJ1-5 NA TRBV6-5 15 CASSTGGGSNQPQHF
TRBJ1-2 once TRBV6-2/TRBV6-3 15 CASSYSPRGGYGYTF
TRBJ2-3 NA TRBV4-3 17 CASSQGGLAVGTDTQYF
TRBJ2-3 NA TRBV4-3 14 CASSQVGRADTQYF
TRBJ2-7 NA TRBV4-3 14 CASSQEAGAYEQYF
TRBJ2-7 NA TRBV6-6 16 CASSYVDVGGSYEQYF
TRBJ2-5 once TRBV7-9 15 CASSLADLVGETQYF
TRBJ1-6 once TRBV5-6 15 CASSVSGPYNSPLHF
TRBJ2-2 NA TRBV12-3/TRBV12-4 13 CGSLRGTTGELFF
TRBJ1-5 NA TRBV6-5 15 CASGGGTVLNQPQHF
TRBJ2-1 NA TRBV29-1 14 CSVGLAGGYNEQFF
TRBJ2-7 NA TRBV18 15 CASSLTAGTEYEQYF
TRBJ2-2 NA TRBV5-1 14 CASSYGQEGGELFF
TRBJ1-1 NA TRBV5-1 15 CASSLVQGTGTEAFF
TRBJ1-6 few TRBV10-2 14 CASSETPEGSPLHF
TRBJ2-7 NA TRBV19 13 CASTPTGGGEQYF
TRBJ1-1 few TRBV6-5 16 CASSYLQTQRNTEAFF
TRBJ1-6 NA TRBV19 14 CASRVTGVISPLHF
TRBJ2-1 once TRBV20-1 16 CSASRWRDSSYNEQFF
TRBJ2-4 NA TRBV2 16 CASRGQGTTRQNIQYF
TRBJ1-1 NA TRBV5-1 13 CASGLTPGTEAFF
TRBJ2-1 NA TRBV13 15 CASRPGRLGVNEQFF
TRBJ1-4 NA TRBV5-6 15 CASSSIWDRGEKLFF
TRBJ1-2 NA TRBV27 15 CASSSAASGGYGYTF
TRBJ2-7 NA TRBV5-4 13 CASSLVGEYEQYF
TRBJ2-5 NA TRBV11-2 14 CASSRGLGRETQYF
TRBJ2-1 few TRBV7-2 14 CASSLEQGFNEQFF
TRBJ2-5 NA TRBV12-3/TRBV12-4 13 CASSRPGLKTQYF
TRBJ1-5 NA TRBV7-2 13 CASSLRGIQPQHF
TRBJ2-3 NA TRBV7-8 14 CASSLGGGADTQYF
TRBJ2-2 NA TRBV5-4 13 CASSRDGLGELFF
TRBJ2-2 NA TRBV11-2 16 CASRSWGGAVAGELFF
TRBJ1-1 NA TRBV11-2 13 CASSLREDTEAFF
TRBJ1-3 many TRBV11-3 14 CASSSGQARNTIYF
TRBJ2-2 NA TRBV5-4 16 CASSLTSRAATGELFF
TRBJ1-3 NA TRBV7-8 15 CASSYSGTGGNTIYF
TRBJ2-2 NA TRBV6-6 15 CASSYEGVNTGELFF
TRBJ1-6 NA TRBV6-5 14 CASSYRNLNSPLHF
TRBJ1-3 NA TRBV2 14 CASRVRSSGNTIYF
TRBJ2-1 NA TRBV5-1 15 CASSLVRTGYNEQFF
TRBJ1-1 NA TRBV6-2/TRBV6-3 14 CASSYSIPDTEAFF
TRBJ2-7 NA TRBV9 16 CASSVGGTSGLYEQYF
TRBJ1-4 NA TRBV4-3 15 CASSQYGPTGEKLFF
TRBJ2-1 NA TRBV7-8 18 CASSLYSATGNRGNEQFF
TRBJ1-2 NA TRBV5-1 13 CASSLGSSMDYTF
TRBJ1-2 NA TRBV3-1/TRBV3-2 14 CASSLRTGAGGYTF